These T cell receptor beta chains were read from a single sample in a study of T cell repertoires in cytomegalovirus infection. No antigen is known for these receptors. TCRdb re-called the reads through MiXCR, storing one row per CDR3 protein. The data contain 650,000 to 900,000 distinct CDR3 sequences, about 28% of them singletons. The sample in question was cultured CD8+ T cells from PBMCs, obtained from culture after CMV antigen stimulation. The receptors stem from a human donor in good health (CMV status not recorded). Some clones in this sample may be carry-over from other donors' samples. The CDR3 runs from the conserved cysteine through the conserved F or W. Each record gives: V gene, J gene, D gene, clone size, CDR3 protein, CDR3 DNA. A D gene is named only where the DNA matches it firmly. The listing skips clone size in some rows; elsewhere it reads once, few, many or a size class.

v_call: TRBV5-6
j_call: TRBJ2-3
d_call: TRBD1
clone_size: -
cdr3_aa: CASRDRGPRGDTQYF
cdr3_nt: TGTGCCAGCAGGGACAGGGGGCCCCGTGGAGATACGCAGTATTTT

v_call: TRBV6-5
j_call: TRBJ1-2
d_call: -
clone_size: few
cdr3_aa: CASTSGRGNYGYTF
cdr3_nt: TGTGCCAGCACCTCAGGGCGGGGAAACTATGGCTACACCTTC

v_call: TRBV2
j_call: TRBJ1-5
d_call: -
clone_size: -
cdr3_aa: CASARLSNQPQHF
cdr3_nt: TGTGCCAGCGCCAGGCTGAGCAATCAGCCCCAGCATTTT

v_call: TRBV24-1
j_call: TRBJ2-5
d_call: TRBD2
clone_size: -
cdr3_aa: CATSDRRDYQETQYF
cdr3_nt: TGTGCCACCAGTGACCGCCGGGACTATCAAGAGACCCAGTACTTC

v_call: TRBV29-1
j_call: TRBJ1-1
d_call: -
clone_size: -
cdr3_aa: CSVAQGELSEAFF
cdr3_nt: TGCAGCGTTGCCCAGGGAGAGTTGTCTGAAGCTTTCTTT

v_call: TRBV7-6
j_call: TRBJ2-1
d_call: TRBD2
clone_size: few
cdr3_aa: CASPGGADYNEQFF
cdr3_nt: TGTGCCAGCCCCGGGGGGGCCGACTACAATGAGCAGTTCTTC

v_call: TRBV29-1
j_call: TRBJ2-5
d_call: TRBD2
clone_size: -
cdr3_aa: CSSGGVETQYF
cdr3_nt: TGCAGCTCGGGGGGAGTTGAGACCCAGTACTTC

v_call: TRBV7-3
j_call: TRBJ2-1
d_call: -
clone_size: -
cdr3_aa: CASSQGGGGHEQFF
cdr3_nt: TGTGCCAGCAGCCAGGGGGGCGGGGGGCACGAGCAGTTCTTC

v_call: TRBV7-8
j_call: TRBJ2-3
d_call: -
clone_size: -
cdr3_aa: CASSLVLGDPPDTQYF
cdr3_nt: TGTGCCAGCAGCTTAGTTTTGGGGGACCCCCCAGATACGCAGTATTTT

v_call: TRBV27
j_call: TRBJ2-3
d_call: TRBD1
clone_size: few
cdr3_aa: CASSRTGYSTDTQYF
cdr3_nt: TGTGCCAGCAGTAGGACAGGGTACAGCACAGATACGCAGTATTTT

v_call: TRBV12-3/TRBV12-4
j_call: TRBJ2-3
d_call: TRBD2
clone_size: -
cdr3_aa: CASSFRLAGADVGQYF
cdr3_nt: TGTGCCAGCAGTTTCAGGCTAGCGGGGGCCGACGTAGGGCAGTATTTT

v_call: TRBV7-9
j_call: TRBJ2-5
d_call: -
clone_size: few
cdr3_aa: CASSFYRVTRDGVQETQYF
cdr3_nt: TGTGCCAGCAGCTTTTACAGGGTGACGCGAGACGGGGTTCAAGAGACCCAGTACTTC

v_call: TRBV27
j_call: TRBJ1-4
d_call: -
clone_size: few
cdr3_aa: CASIKERSNEKLFF
cdr3_nt: TGTGCCAGCATCAAGGAGAGGTCTAATGAAAAACTGTTTTTT

v_call: TRBV12-3/TRBV12-4
j_call: TRBJ2-1
d_call: TRBD2
clone_size: -
cdr3_aa: CASSLVSSSGGHEQFF
cdr3_nt: TGTGCCAGCAGTTTAGTCAGCTCTAGCGGGGGGCATGAGCAGTTCTTC

v_call: TRBV7-6
j_call: TRBJ2-3
d_call: -
clone_size: -
cdr3_aa: CASSSPKYFADTQYF
cdr3_nt: TGTGCCAGCAGCTCCCCGAAGTATTTTGCAGATACGCAGTATTTT

v_call: TRBV12-5
j_call: TRBJ2-1
d_call: -
clone_size: -
cdr3_aa: CASGLAPRYYNEQFF
cdr3_nt: TGTGCTAGTGGTTTGGCCCCGCGGTATTACAATGAGCAGTTCTTC

v_call: TRBV4-3
j_call: TRBJ2-3
d_call: -
clone_size: -
cdr3_aa: CASSQWDSEDTQYF
cdr3_nt: TGCGCCAGCAGCCAATGGGACTCCGAGGATACGCAGTATTTT

v_call: TRBV20-1
j_call: TRBJ2-2
d_call: -
clone_size: -
cdr3_aa: CSARDRLAFVPGELFF
cdr3_nt: TGCAGTGCTAGAGATCGCCTAGCTTTTGTCCCCGGGGAGCTGTTTTTT

v_call: TRBV6-5
j_call: TRBJ2-1
d_call: -
clone_size: -
cdr3_aa: CASRSQLIKLGNEQFF
cdr3_nt: TGTGCCAGCAGGTCCCAACTAATCAAACTCGGCAATGAGCAGTTCTTC

v_call: TRBV7-2
j_call: TRBJ2-2
d_call: -
clone_size: -
cdr3_aa: CASSFRNTEANTGELFF
cdr3_nt: TGTGCCAGCAGCTTTAGGAACACGGAGGCGAACACCGGGGAGCTGTTTTTT

v_call: TRBV6-2/TRBV6-3
j_call: TRBJ2-1
d_call: -
clone_size: -
cdr3_aa: CASSVGYNEQFF
cdr3_nt: TGTGCCAGCAGTGTGGGGTACAATGAGCAGTTCTTC

v_call: TRBV7-9
j_call: TRBJ1-5
d_call: -
clone_size: few
cdr3_aa: CASSDDGANQPQHF
cdr3_nt: TGTGCCAGCAGCGATGACGGTGCAAATCAGCCCCAGCATTTT

v_call: TRBV7-3
j_call: TRBJ2-1
d_call: TRBD2
clone_size: once
cdr3_aa: CASSELAGGQGEQFF
cdr3_nt: TGTGCCAGCAGCGAACTAGCGGGGGGGCAAGGTGAGCAGTTCTTC

v_call: TRBV7-6
j_call: TRBJ1-2
d_call: -
clone_size: few
cdr3_aa: CASSPYLTGPNRYGYTF
cdr3_nt: TGTGCCAGCAGCCCTTACTTGACTGGACCAAACAGATACGGCTACACCTTC

v_call: TRBV7-9
j_call: TRBJ2-4
d_call: -
clone_size: few
cdr3_aa: CASSRQGLAKNIQYF
cdr3_nt: TGTGCCAGCAGTCGACAGGGACTAGCCAAAAACATTCAGTACTTC

v_call: TRBV4-2
j_call: TRBJ2-1
d_call: -
clone_size: few
cdr3_aa: CASSQVGTDAEQFF
cdr3_nt: TGTGCCAGCAGCCAAGTTGGCACCGATGCAGAGCAGTTCTTC

v_call: TRBV6-5
j_call: TRBJ1-2
d_call: -
clone_size: -
cdr3_aa: CASSYMAANYGYTF
cdr3_nt: TGTGCCAGCAGTTACATGGCCGCTAACTATGGCTACACCTTC

v_call: TRBV7-9
j_call: TRBJ2-5
d_call: -
clone_size: many
cdr3_aa: CASSLGGPGETQYF
cdr3_nt: TGTGCCAGCAGCTTAGGGGGGCCGGGAGAGACCCAGTACTTC

v_call: TRBV29-1
j_call: TRBJ1-2
d_call: -
clone_size: -
cdr3_aa: CSADSPGVSGGYTF
cdr3_nt: TGCAGCGCCGACAGCCCTGGGGTTTCTGGTGGCTACACCTTC

v_call: TRBV7-9
j_call: TRBJ2-7
d_call: TRBD2
clone_size: few
cdr3_aa: CASSWRGGGAPYEQYF
cdr3_nt: TGTGCCAGCAGCTGGAGAGGCGGGGGGGCCCCCTACGAGCAGTACTTC

v_call: TRBV5-5
j_call: TRBJ1-5
d_call: TRBD1
clone_size: -
cdr3_aa: CASSLGTGLQPQHF
cdr3_nt: TGTGCCAGCAGCTTAGGGACAGGGCTTCAGCCCCAGCATTTT

v_call: TRBV7-2
j_call: TRBJ2-3
d_call: TRBD1
clone_size: many
cdr3_aa: CASSWTGGKADTQYF
cdr3_nt: TGTGCCAGCAGCTGGACAGGGGGCAAGGCAGATACGCAGTATTTT

v_call: TRBV12-3/TRBV12-4
j_call: TRBJ2-2
d_call: TRBD1
clone_size: few
cdr3_aa: CASSFVGTENTGELFF
cdr3_nt: TGTGCCAGCAGTTTTGTCGGGACAGAGAACACCGGGGAGCTGTTTTTT

v_call: TRBV7-9
j_call: TRBJ1-2
d_call: -
clone_size: -
cdr3_aa: CASSLGGSGPLSGYTF
cdr3_nt: TGTGCCAGCAGCTTAGGTGGGTCAGGCCCCCTATCTGGCTACACCTTC

v_call: TRBV2
j_call: TRBJ1-1
d_call: -
clone_size: -
cdr3_aa: CASMVRAEAFF
cdr3_nt: TGTGCCAGCATGGTAAGGGCTGAAGCTTTCTTT

v_call: TRBV7-9
j_call: TRBJ2-7
d_call: -
clone_size: few
cdr3_aa: CASSTGEGAYEQYF
cdr3_nt: TGTGCCAGCAGCACCGGAGAGGGAGCCTACGAGCAGTACTTC